These 13 T cell receptor beta chains were sequenced from one sample in a study of T cell changes during pregnancy in multiple sclerosis. Measured with immunoSEQ multiplex PCR; TCRdb has only the in-frame clones, and not every one. The table includes approximately 46,000 clones, about 94% detected once. The material was CD4+ T cells from peripheral blood mononuclear cells, obtained after pregnancy. These receptor sequences come from a female donor with multiple sclerosis, enrolled in a pregnancy study.

The chain employs TRBV19 and TRBJ2-7, with a tentative D call TRBD1 (9 bases). Trimming cost V 4 bases and J 5 bases, with 18 bases left between them. This CDR3 is built from 15 residues. Germline assignment: CDR1 LNHDA and CDR2 SQIVND (reference sequence). CDR3 protein: CASSKRGTGSHEQYF. The CDR3 region has the DNA TGTGCCAGTAGTAAGCGGGGGACAGGGAGCCACGAGCAGTACTTC. The entire variable domain, with the rest obtained from reference TRBV19 and TRBJ2-7, is as follows: DGGITQSPKYLFRKEGQNVTLSCEQNLNHDAMYWYRQDPGQGLRLIYYSQIVNDFQKGDIAEGYSVSREKKESFPLTVTSAQKNPTAFYLCASSKRGTGSHEQYFGPGTRLTVT.

The rearrangement joins TRBV4-1 to TRBJ2-1; tentatively, D is TRBD1 (5 bases). Germline V gene lookup returns CDR1 MGHRA and CDR2 YSYEKL. The CDR3 runs 15 residues. V shed 0 bases and J shed 9 bases, with 15 bases lying between them. The CDR3 sequence is CASSQDGARVIEQFF. CDR3 sequence (DNA): TGCGCCAGCAGCCAAGATGGCGCCAGGGTTATTGAGCAGTTCTTC.

The chain carries TRBV5-5 and TRBJ2-3; D might be TRBD2 (6 bases). The CDR3 consists of 14 residues. Trimming pared 3 bases from V and 1 base from J, leaving 9 bases between. Per the germline V gene, CDR1 is SGHKS and CDR2 is YYEKEE (reference sequence). The CDR3 DNA reads as TGTGCCAGCAGCTCCAGGGAGGGCACAGATACGCAGTATTTT. The encoded protein is CASSSREGTDTQYF.

This chain joins TRBV27 and TRBJ2-1; the match to TRBD2 covers 8 bases. CDR3 length equals 15 residues. V gave up 2 bases and J gave up 4 bases; unmatched junction bases: 4. Germline CDR1 is MNHEY and CDR2 is SMNVEV (reference sequence). DNA for the CDR3: TGTGCCAGCAGTTTAGGATTAGCGGGATACAATGAGCAGTTCTTC. Translating gives CASSLGLAGYNEQFF.

This clone was detected once. V and J are TRBV7-2 and TRBJ1-2, with D uncertain. The ends were cut back, 7 bases at V and 0 bases at J, with 15 bases in the middle. The CDR3 covers 15 residues. Germline lookup yields CDR1 SGHTA and CDR2 FQGNSA. The CDR3 spells CASKPGVSSNYGYTF. The CDR3 region has the DNA TGTGCCAGCAAACCTGGAGTCAGCTCTAACTATGGCTACACCTTC.

The V and J genes are TRBV2 and TRBJ2-7, with 12 bases fitting TRBD2. The CDR3 loop spans 15 amino acids. From germline, CDR1 is SNHLY and CDR2 FYNNEI. The ends lost 3 bases at V and 6 bases at J; junction bases unmatched: 6. This CDR3 reads CASSERTSGIGEQYF. Written as DNA, the CDR3 is TGTGCCAGCAGTGAGCGGACTAGCGGGATAGGCGAGCAGTACTTC.

The chain uses TRBV7-6 and TRBJ1-3; 9 nucleotides match TRBD1. Germline V lookup: CDR1 SGHVS, CDR2 FNYEAQ. With 4 bases clipped from V and 2 bases from J, the junction kept 3 bases outside the gene matches. CDR3 size: 15 residues. In DNA form, the CDR3 reads TGTGCCAGCAGCTCAAGACAGGGGGCTGGAAACACCATATATTTT. Translation gives CASSSRQGAGNTIYF.

The genes are TRBV28 and TRBJ1-2; TRBD1 agrees at 7 bases. Germline-derived CDR1 and CDR2 are MDHEN and SYDVKM. J lost 6 bases, V lost 6 bases, and 7 bases had no gene match. The CDR3 has 13 residues. The CDR3 loop reads CASSTQGVNGYTF. CDR3 nucleotides: TGTGCCAGCAGCACCCAGGGGGTCAATGGCTACACCTTC.

This chain links TRBV27 with TRBJ2-7, with D maybe TRBD2 (5 bases). V dropped 1 base and J dropped 2 bases, with 12 bases sitting between them. The CDR3 loop spans 15 amino acids. Per the germline V gene, CDR1 is MNHEY and CDR2 is SMNVEV (reference sequence). Here the CDR3 DNA reads TGTGCCAGCAGTTTATTTCTGGGGAGCCCCTACGAGCAGTACTTC. This sequence encodes CASSLFLGSPYEQYF.

This clone was seen a few times. The chain combines TRBV5-1 with TRBJ1-1; perhaps TRBD1 as D (6 bases). The CDR3 runs 13 residues. CDR1 is SGHRS and CDR2 is YFSETQ in the germline V gene. With 2 bases removed from V and 5 bases from J, the gap between germline ends came to 10 bases. CDR3 region: CASSFRGQTEAFF. The CDR3 nucleotides read TGCGCCAGCAGCTTCCGAGGACAGACTGAAGCTTTCTTT.

A single count supports this clone. The chain links TRBV6-5 to TRBJ2-7; possibly TRBD1 for D (5 bases). V lost 2 bases to trimming and J lost 5 bases, with 10 bases between them. This CDR3 has 13 residues. Germline lookup yields CDR1 MNHEY and CDR2 SVGAGI. This CDR3 reads CASSYRRGHEQYF. CDR3 nucleotide sequence: TGTGCCAGCAGTTACCGTAGGGGCCACGAGCAGTACTTC.

V and J are TRBV2 and TRBJ2-5; the match to TRBD2 covers 12 bases. The CDR3 runs to 12 residues. CDR1 and CDR2 from the germline V gene are SNHLY and FYNNEI. V gave up 6 bases and J gave up 10 bases; unmatched junction bases: 3. The CDR3 DNA reads as TGTGCCAGCAGCCCACTAGCGGGAGGCCAGTACTTC. Its translation: CASSPLAGGQYF.

This rearrangement joins TRBV4-3 to TRBJ1-2; 11 positions match TRBD1. The CDR3 runs 16 residues. Per the germline V gene, CDR1 is LGHNA and CDR2 is YSLEER. Trimming removed 4 bases from V and 8 bases from J; junction bases left unmatched: 12. Written as DNA, the CDR3 is TGCGCCAGCAGCCGGGGAGTGGGACAGGGGGTTGGAGGCTACACCTTC. As protein: CASSRGVGQGVGGYTF.